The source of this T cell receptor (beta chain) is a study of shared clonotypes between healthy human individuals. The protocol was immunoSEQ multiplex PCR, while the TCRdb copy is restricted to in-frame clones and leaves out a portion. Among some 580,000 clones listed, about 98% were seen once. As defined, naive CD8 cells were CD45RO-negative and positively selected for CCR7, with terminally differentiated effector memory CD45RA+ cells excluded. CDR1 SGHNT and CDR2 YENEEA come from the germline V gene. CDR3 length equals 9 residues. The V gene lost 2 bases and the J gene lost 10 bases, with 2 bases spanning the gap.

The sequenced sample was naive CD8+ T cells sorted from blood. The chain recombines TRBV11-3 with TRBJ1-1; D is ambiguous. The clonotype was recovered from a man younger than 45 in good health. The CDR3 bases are TGTGCCAGCAGCTTAAGAGCTTTCTTT. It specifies CASSLRAFF.